This entry lists 14 T cell receptor beta chains sequenced from one sample in a study of blood T cell repertoires in COVID-19. The table came from immunoSEQ multiplex PCR; TCRdb's copy has only in-frame clones and leaves some out. Of approximately 54,000 clones in the sample, just under 90% are singletons; the top ten hold 4%. Sequencing was carried out using peripheral blood. The receptors come from a middle-aged man with acute or convalescent COVID-19.

The chain combines TRBV4-2 with TRBJ1-2; 7 nucleotides line up with TRBD1. From germline, CDR1 is LGHNA and CDR2 YNFKEQ. V trimming: 0 bases; J trimming: 7 bases; junction bases outside the gene matches: 8. The CDR3 loop spans 15 amino acids. CDR3 DNA: TGTGCCAGCAGCCAAGAAAGCGAAGGGGGCGGTGGCTACACCTTC. It yields the protein CASSQESEGGGGYTF.

This clone has a single count. V and J are TRBV25-1 and TRBJ1-3, with 7 bases matching TRBD1. Germline V CDR1 and CDR2: MGHDK, SYGVNS. The CDR3 is 14 amino acids. V was clipped by 2 bases and J by 4 bases; unmatched bases: 2. CDR3 sequence (DNA): TGTGCCAGCAGTGAACGAGGGGGCGGAAACACCATATATTTT. Protein product: CASSERGGGNTIYF.

V and J are TRBV28 and TRBJ1-4; tentative D call: TRBD1 (5 bases). This CDR3 contains 16 residues. Germline assignment: CDR1 MDHEN and CDR2 SYDVKM. Between the trimmed V and J ends, which lost 4 bases and 8 bases, there was a span of 20 bases. This CDR3 is CASSSPGHSDREKLFF. In DNA, the CDR3 is TGTGCCAGCAGTTCGCCAGGACACAGCGACCGCGAAAAACTGTTTTTT.

The chain is built from TRBV6-6 and TRBJ2-2; a possible D gene is TRBD2 (6 bases). CDR1 and CDR2 (germline): MNHNY, SVGAGI (reference sequence). The CDR3 extends over 15 amino acids. V was clipped by 6 bases and J by 3 bases, with 14 bases between them. DNA for the CDR3: TGTGCCAGCAGCCCCGGGACTGGGTACACCGGGGAGCTGTTTTTT. The encoded protein is CASSPGTGYTGELFF.

The gene calls are TRBV5-1 and TRBJ1-3, with D unclear. Germline CDR1 SGHRS, CDR2 YFSETQ. Trimming shortened V by 4 bases and J by 1 base, and 12 bases separated the two germline ends. The CDR3 loop spans 15 amino acids. The CDR3 protein is CASSPVGTSGNTIYF. The CDR3 coding sequence is TGCGCCAGCAGCCCGGTGGGCACATCTGGAAACACCATATATTTT.

The chain recombines TRBV6-5 with TRBJ2-5; a weak D match, TRBD2 (6 bases). The CDR3 spans 14 residues. Germline V gene sequence: CDR1 MNHEY, CDR2 SVGAGI. V was cut by 8 bases and J by 1 base, with 14 bases left in between. In DNA, the CDR3 is TGTGCCAGCCGGGACTCCCCTTTCCAAGAGACCCAGTACTTC. Translated: CASRDSPFQETQYF.

The chain carries TRBV5-4 and TRBJ2-2; TRBD2 matches at 8 bases. J lost 6 bases, V lost 1 base, and 5 bases had no gene match. This CDR3 has 15 residues. CDR1 is SGHNT and CDR2 is YYREEE in the germline V gene (reference sequence). The chain's CDR3 is CASSLMSGGPGELFF. CDR3 sequence (DNA): TGTGCCAGCAGCTTGATGAGCGGGGGACCCGGGGAGCTGTTTTTT.

This chain joins TRBV7-8 and TRBJ2-7; D might be TRBD1 (6 bases). This CDR3 contains 14 residues. V lost 6 bases to trimming and J lost 3 bases, with 15 bases between them. The germline V gene has CDR1 SGHVS and CDR2 FQNEAQ. The CDR3 loop is CASSRNREFYEQYF. The CDR3 DNA follows: TGTGCCAGCAGTCGAAACAGGGAATTCTACGAGCAGTACTTC. The entire variable domain, with the rest obtained from reference TRBV7-8 and TRBJ2-7, is as follows: GAGVSQSPRYKVAKRGQDVALRCDPISGHVSLFWYQQALGQGPEFLTYFQNEAQLDKSGLPSDRFFAERPEGSVSTLKIQRTQQEDSAVYLCASSRNREFYEQYFGPGTRLTVT.

This sequence joins TRBV5-6 and TRBJ2-1; 16 nucleotides match TRBD2. The germline V gene encodes CDR1 SGHDT and CDR2 YYEEEE. The trim removed 4 bases at V and 7 bases at J, leaving 14 bases unmatched. The CDR3 runs 19 residues. In DNA, the CDR3 is TGTGCCAGCAGCCCGGGACTGGGGACTAGCGGGAGGGCTAGGAATGAGCAGTTCTTC. Protein sequence: CASSPGLGTSGRARNEQFF.

V gene TRBV19 combines with J gene TRBJ2-1; 10 bases are a match to TRBD2. J gave up 16 bases and V 4 bases, and 10 bases lay outside the gene matches. CDR1 and CDR2 (germline): LNHDA, SQIVND (reference sequence). The CDR3 is made up of 13 amino acids. The CDR3 sequence is CASSSLAGVESFF. The DNA for the CDR3 is TGTGCCAGTAGTAGTCTAGCGGGAGTCGAAAGTTTCTTC.

Only one count was recorded for this clone. This rearrangement joins TRBV14 to TRBJ2-7; D is possibly TRBD2 (5 bases). The germline V gene encodes CDR1 SGHDN and CDR2 FVKESK. This CDR3 has 15 amino acids. V dropped 3 bases and J dropped 0 bases, with 12 bases sitting between them. The CDR3 here is CASSQLRDPSYEQYF. Written as DNA, the CDR3 is TGTGCCAGCAGCCAGCTTCGGGATCCCTCCTACGAGCAGTACTTC.

The genes are TRBV19 and TRBJ1-5; weak D call: TRBD1 (6 bases). The V gene's germline CDR1 is LNHDA and CDR2 SQIVND (reference sequence). The length of the CDR3 is 18 residues. Trimming cost V 0 bases and J 3 bases, with 18 bases left between them. CDR3 sequence reads: CASSIEGVRGGHNQPQHF. CDR3 DNA: TGTGCCAGTAGTATAGAGGGGGTGAGAGGGGGACACAATCAGCCCCAGCATTTT.

The sample holds one count of this clone. The rearrangement uses TRBV3-1 (or the pseudogene TRBV3-2) and TRBJ2-7; TRBD2 aligns across 9 bases. With V trimmed by 3 bases and J by 5 bases, 8 bases remained unmatched. The germline V gene has CDR1 LGHDT and CDR2 YNNKEL (reference sequence). This CDR3 is 15 amino acids long. Here the CDR3 DNA reads TGTGCCAGCAGCCAGGGGCCTAGCGGGATTCACGAGCAGTACTTC. This sequence encodes CASSQGPSGIHEQYF.

This clone was observed once. The chain joins TRBV30 to TRBJ1-4; 7 positions agree with TRBD1. J lost 4 bases, V lost 3 bases, and 2 bases had no gene match. Germline CDR1 and CDR2: GTSNPN and SVGIG (reference sequence). CDR3 length: 13 amino acids. In nucleotides, the CDR3 is TGTGCCTGGAGCGGACAGGATAATGAAAAACTGTTTTTT. The encoded protein is CAWSGQDNEKLFF.